This TCR beta chain was recovered during a study of T cells in narcolepsy. Whole-study findings and limits: HCRT-specific and TRIB2-specific autoreactive clonotypes appeared among same-patient CSF and blood CD4+ clonotypes. Autoreactive clonotypes reportedly recurred in blood of same and different patients, not controls.

TCRdb's copy holds only in-frame clones and misses some; the assay was immunoSEQ multiplex PCR. The profile shows about 10,000 clones, just over 70% of them singletons. As concerns this clone: Its target is unknown.

The CDR3 has 16 amino acids. The specimen sequenced was CD45RA- memory CD8+ T cells from PBMCs. The chain links TRBV21-1 to TRBJ1-1. TRBV21-1 is noted as a pseudogene. This sequence originates from a human donor with narcolepsy. CDR3: CASSKEGVNRDTEAFF. The CDR3 DNA follows: TGTGCCAGCAGCAAAGAGGGTGTTAATAGGGACACTGAAGCTTTCTTT.